The 30 T cell receptor beta chains reported below all come from one sample, sequenced in a study of shared clonotypes between healthy human individuals (dated by TCRdb to 2018 to 2021). Receptor amplification or capture employed the immunoSEQ multiplex PCR assay. The table comes from immuneACCESS by way of TCRdb, which keeps in-frame sequences with V and J called. Part of the clones is missing from these tables; in studies checked, under half for an unresolved V gene and the rest for unknown reasons. Across this sample there are under 2,000,000 clones, with about 95% seen only once. The ten largest clones capture approximately 1.2% of the sample. CD8 naive samples consisted of CD45RO-negative cells that were positively selected for CCR7, yielding a CD45RA+CCR7+ population without TemRA cells. Sequencing used naive CD8+ T cells sorted from blood. The meaning of the sample's cell subset or site label: CD45RA+CCR7+. These receptor sequences come from a man between 18 and 29 years old in good health.

In this sample, this clone turned up once. The chain joins TRBV5-6 to TRBJ2-5; tentatively, D is TRBD1 (6 bases). The CDR3 totals 16 residues. V shed 2 bases and J shed 5 bases, with 19 bases lying between them. The V gene's germline CDR1 is SGHDT and CDR2 YYEEEE. The CDR3 spells CASSLFAGDPAETQYF. CDR3 nucleotides: TGTGCCAGCAGCTTATTTGCAGGGGACCCCGCCGAGACCCAGTACTTC.

This chain connects TRBV14 to TRBJ1-6; no clear D gene. The CDR3 contains 17 residues. Germline CDR1 SGHDN, CDR2 FVKESK. With 0 bases removed from V and 2 bases from J, the gap between germline ends came to 11 bases. CDR3 in amino acids: CASSQDAGVTYNSPLHF. CDR3 DNA sequence: TGTGCCAGCAGCCAAGATGCCGGGGTTACCTATAATTCACCCCTCCACTTT.

The chain joins TRBV28 to TRBJ2-1; 10 nucleotides line up with TRBD2. The junction had 12 bases not matched to a gene; V was cut back by 3 bases and J by 10 bases. The CDR3 sequence is 16 residues long. The V gene's germline CDR1 is MDHEN and CDR2 SYDVKM. The CDR3 coding sequence is TGTGCCAGCAGTTTCGGGATTACTAGCGGGACAAGGGAGCAGTTCTTC. It codes for CASSFGITSGTREQFF.

The genes are TRBV7-9 and TRBJ2-7; D is possibly TRBD1 or TRBD2 (5 bases each). V was cut by 4 bases and J by 4 bases, with 14 bases left in between. There are 14 residues in the CDR3. The V gene's germline CDR1 is SEHNR and CDR2 FQNEAQ (reference sequence). The CDR3 DNA reads as TGTGCCAGCAGCTCCCCAGAGGGGCGATACGAGCAGTACTTC. This translates into CASSSPEGRYEQYF.

V gene TRBV19 combines with J gene TRBJ2-1; possible D gene TRBD1, 6 bases. V lost 5 bases to trimming and J lost 6 bases, with 14 bases between them. Germline lookup yields CDR1 LNHDA and CDR2 SQIVND (reference sequence). The CDR3 spans 14 residues. The CDR3 DNA sequence: TGTGCCAGTAGTGTCCAGGGGAATCCCAATGAGCAGTTCTTC. Amino acids: CASSVQGNPNEQFF.

V usage is TRBV6-1 and J usage is TRBJ2-2; tentatively, D is TRBD1 or TRBD2 (5 bases each). Germline-derived CDR1 and CDR2 are MNHNS and SASEGT. There are 13 residues in the CDR3. Between the trimmed V and J ends, which lost 6 bases and 3 bases, there was a span of 8 bases. CDR3 sequence: CASSPGHTGELFF. Here the CDR3 DNA reads TGTGCCAGCAGCCCGGGGCACACCGGGGAGCTGTTTTTT.

The V and J genes are TRBV7-9 and TRBJ2-3; D gene ambiguous. Trimming cost V 6 bases and J 0 bases, with 13 bases left between them. This CDR3 has 15 amino acids. From germline, CDR1 is SEHNR and CDR2 FQNEAQ (reference sequence). The CDR3 region is CASRYGPLSTDTQYF. CDR3 nucleotide sequence: TGTGCCAGCAGATACGGACCGTTGAGCACAGATACGCAGTATTTT.

The V gene is TRBV9, the J gene TRBJ1-2; D not resolved. V was shortened by 0 bases and J by 4 bases, with 19 bases between the two germline ends. The CDR3 sequence is 17 residues long. Looked up from germline, CDR1 is SGDLS and CDR2 is YYNGEE. The CDR3 DNA is TGTGCCAGCAGCGTAGCTAGAGAGGCCCCTACCGGCTATGGCTACACCTTC. Translating it yields CASSVAREAPTGYGYTF.

V usage is TRBV30 and J usage is TRBJ2-3; 11 positions match TRBD2. Losses at the gene ends were 4 bases for V and 3 bases for J; bases not matched to a gene: 12. Germline values: CDR1 GTSNPN, CDR2 SVGIG (reference sequence). This CDR3 contains 17 residues. The DNA of the CDR3 is TGTGCCTGGATTGGCCCTGTAGCGGGGGGGCTTACAGATACGCAGTATTTT. Its protein is CAWIGPVAGGLTDTQYF.

This clone was recorded once. The chain is built from TRBV4-1 and TRBJ1-1; 9 nucleotides align to TRBD1. The CDR3 runs 14 residues. The germline V gene has CDR1 MGHRA and CDR2 YSYEKL. The J segment lost 4 bases and the V segment lost 4 bases, leaving 4 bases of the junction unmatched. CDR3: CASSPGTGITEAFF. For the CDR3, the DNA is TGCGCCAGCAGCCCCGGGACAGGGATCACTGAAGCTTTCTTT.

The chain couples TRBV7-9 to TRBJ2-7, with TRBD2 matching over 13 bases. V gave up 7 bases and J gave up 7 bases; unmatched junction bases: 10. The CDR3 extends over 15 amino acids. Germline V gene sequence: CDR1 SEHNR, CDR2 FQNEAQ (reference sequence). CDR3 sequence: CASILGTSGTVEQYF. The CDR3 region has the DNA TGTGCCAGCATCCTGGGGACTAGCGGGACGGTGGAGCAGTACTTC.

As concerns this clone: Within the sample, other DNA sequences also encode this same CDR3. The CDR3 protein is CASSYGDTQYF. The CDR3 nucleotides read TGTGCCAGCAGTTACGGGGATACGCAGTATTTT. The V call is TRBV6-6, the J call TRBJ2-3; D is undetermined. V shed 2 bases and J shed 6 bases, with 3 bases lying between them. This CDR3 contains 11 residues. CDR1 is MNHNY and CDR2 is SVGAGI in the germline V gene (reference sequence).

The CDR3 loop is CASSIAAPLQETQYF. The CDR3, as DNA: TGTGCCAGTAGTATCGCTGCCCCCCTTCAAGAGACCCAGTACTTC. V usage is TRBV19 and J usage is TRBJ2-5; no firm D call. The germline CDR1 and CDR2 sequences are LNHDA and SQIVND (reference sequence). Deletions cut 3 bases from V and 2 bases from J, with 13 bases between. CDR3 length: 15 amino acids.

This clone appeared a few times. Other DNA sequences in this specimen translate into the identical CDR3. This CDR3 is CASSLGASNQPQHF. CDR3 DNA: TGTGCCAGCAGCTTAGGCGCTTCCAATCAGCCCCAGCATTTT. V usage is TRBV7-9 and J usage is TRBJ1-5; D is unresolved. V was pared by 1 base and J by 3 bases, with 7 bases between. CDR1 and CDR2 from the germline V gene are SEHNR and FQNEAQ (reference sequence). The CDR3 runs to 14 residues.

This chain uses TRBV7-9 with TRBJ2-1; TRBD1 might be the D (5 bases). The ends were cut back, 0 bases at V and 7 bases at J, with 10 bases in the middle. CDR1 is SEHNR and CDR2 is FQNEAQ in the germline V gene (reference sequence). This CDR3 has 14 residues. The DNA of the CDR3 is TGTGCCAGCAGCTTAGCACTCGACAGAAATGAGCAGTTCTTC. It encodes CASSLALDRNEQFF.

This rearrangement joins TRBV30 to TRBJ2-5; D not resolved. Trimming cost V 1 base and J 1 base, with 7 bases left between them. The length of the CDR3 is 13 residues. Germline V gene data show CDR1 as GTSNPN and CDR2 as SVGIG (reference sequence). The CDR3 DNA follows: TGTGCCTGGAGTGCAGCTAGCCAAGAGACCCAGTACTTC. Its translation is CAWSAASQETQYF.

This clone came up once. The J gene is TRBJ1-4, the V gene TRBV4-3; the D gene is possibly TRBD1 (6 bases). V lost 0 bases and J lost 3, with 11 bases in between. Looked up from germline, CDR1 is LGHNA and CDR2 is YSLEER. The CDR3 loop spans 16 amino acids. This CDR3 is CASSQDREGANEKLFF. The CDR3 DNA is TGCGCCAGCAGCCAAGATCGGGAGGGGGCTAATGAAAAACTGTTTTTT.

The chain links TRBV11-1 to TRBJ2-7; a weak D match, TRBD1 (5 bases). From germline, CDR1 is SGHAT and CDR2 FQDESV (reference sequence). Trimming stripped 2 bases from V and 3 bases from J, with 11 bases between. The CDR3 contains 14 residues. CDR3 bases: TGTGCCAGCAGCTTATTTTCAGGGAACTACGAGCAGTACTTC. Its protein is CASSLFSGNYEQYF.

This sequence joins TRBV10-1 and TRBJ2-1; no reliable D call. Germline V CDR1 and CDR2: WNHNN, SYGVQD (reference sequence). The CDR3 is made up of 11 amino acids. V was clipped by 5 bases and J by 5 bases, with 4 bases between them. For the CDR3, the DNA is TGCGCCAGCAGTCACGACAATGAGCAGTTCTTC. It specifies CASSHDNEQFF.

V usage is TRBV5-1 and J usage is TRBJ2-7; D is possibly TRBD2 (6 bases). V lost 4 bases and J 4 bases, leaving 21 bases between the germline ends. CDR1 is SGHRS and CDR2 is YFSETQ in the germline V gene. The CDR3 covers 16 residues. CDR3 DNA: TGCGCCAGCAGCCCAAGTAAGGGACTGGCGTCGTACGAGCAGTACTTC. It encodes CASSPSKGLASYEQYF. The variable domain in full, completed from reference TRBV5-1 and TRBJ2-7, reads KAGVTQTPRYLIKTRGQQVTLSCSPISGHRSVSWYQQTPGQGLQFLFEYFSETQRNKGNFPGRFSGRQFSNSRSEMNVSTLELGDSALYLCASSPSKGLASYEQYFGPGTRLTVT.

V and J are TRBV19 and TRBJ1-1, with D possibly matching TRBD1 (5 bases). The V gene's germline CDR1 is LNHDA and CDR2 SQIVND (reference sequence). V was pared by 8 bases and J by 1 base, with 14 bases between. The CDR3 contains 14 residues. The DNA for the CDR3 is TGTGCCAGTGGCGCGGGGACCGGGAACACTGAAGCTTTCTTT. Translation: CASGAGTGNTEAFF.

Regarding this clone: Other nucleotide sequences in the sample specify the same CDR3. V usage is TRBV28 and J usage is TRBJ2-7; D may be TRBD1 (6 bases). Deletions cut 6 bases from V and 3 bases from J, with 6 bases between. The CDR3 extends over 11 amino acids. Looked up from germline, CDR1 is MDHEN and CDR2 is SYDVKM. The CDR3 spells CASRDSYEQYF. The CDR3 coding sequence is TGTGCCAGCAGGGACAGCTACGAGCAGTACTTC.

This clone showed up just a few times. This rearrangement joins TRBV27 to TRBJ1-5; 9 bases agree with TRBD1. Germline CDR1 is MNHEY and CDR2 is SMNVEV (reference sequence). The CDR3 loop spans 14 amino acids. Losses at the gene ends were 5 bases for V and 5 bases for J; bases not matched to a gene: 4. This CDR3 reads CASSVQGADQPQHF. The CDR3 DNA reads TGTGCCAGCAGTGTACAGGGGGCTGATCAGCCCCAGCATTTT.

The chain employs TRBV27 and TRBJ2-7; either TRBD1 or TRBD2 may supply D (8 bases each). This CDR3 is built from 16 residues. The V gene's germline CDR1 is MNHEY and CDR2 SMNVEV (reference sequence). V lost 6 bases to trimming and J lost 2 bases, with 20 bases between them. The CDR3 loop reads CASSHGGGQDTYEQYF. In nucleotides, the CDR3 is TGTGCCAGCAGCCACGGGGGGGGACAGGACACCTACGAGCAGTACTTC.

The V and J genes are TRBV9 and TRBJ1-4; weak D call: TRBD1 (5 bases). V was clipped by 4 bases and J by 3 bases, with 10 bases between them. The CDR3 loop spans 14 amino acids. Germline V gene sequence: CDR1 SGDLS, CDR2 YYNGEE. CDR3 DNA sequence: TGTGCCAGCAGCCTAGACAGCGCTAATGAAAAACTGTTTTTT. Its translation is CASSLDSANEKLFF.

As concerns this clone: Other DNA sequences in this specimen translate into the identical CDR3. V and J are TRBV4-1 and TRBJ2-1; D remains unclear. The V and J ends lost 1 base and 7 bases respectively, with 2 bases between them. The germline gives CDR1 MGHRA, CDR2 YSYEKL. The CDR3 consists of 11 residues. Written as DNA, the CDR3 is TGCGCCAGCAGCCAAGTGAATGAGCAGTTCTTC. Its translation: CASSQVNEQFF.

DNA of the CDR3: TGTGCCAGCAGCTTACGGCCTAATCGCGGGGGTCCCGCGGGAGTAGGGCAGTATTTT. Its protein is CASSLRPNRGGPAGVGQYF. This sequence joins TRBV7-3 and TRBJ2-3, with 7 bases lining up with TRBD2. The CDR3 spans 19 residues. Germline V gene lookup returns CDR1 SGHTA and CDR2 FQGTGA. V was pared by 2 bases and J by 11 bases, with 25 bases of the junction left unmatched.

Details on this clone: The sample carries other DNA sequences with the same CDR3. The V gene is TRBV6-5, the J gene TRBJ2-7; D perhaps matches TRBD2 (5 bases). This CDR3 contains 16 residues. CDR1 and CDR2 (germline): MNHEY, SVGAGI. V gave up 0 bases and J gave up 0 bases, with 12 bases separating them. The chain's CDR3 is CASSYSVGESSYEQYF. The CDR3 nucleotides read TGTGCCAGCAGTTACTCAGTGGGAGAAAGCTCCTACGAGCAGTACTTC.

This clone occurred once. The sample carries other DNA sequences with the same CDR3. V usage is TRBV27 and J usage is TRBJ2-7, with 7 bases matching TRBD2. The V gene end was trimmed by 1 base and the J gene end by 2 bases; junction bases not matched to a gene: 2. Per the germline V gene, CDR1 is MNHEY and CDR2 is SMNVEV (reference sequence). The CDR3 has 14 residues. CDR3 amino acids: CASSLLGRAYEQYF. The CDR3 coding sequence is TGTGCCAGCAGTTTATTGGGGAGGGCCTACGAGCAGTACTTC.

V usage is TRBV28 and J usage is TRBJ2-7; perhaps TRBD2 as D (5 bases). With 5 bases removed from V and 2 bases from J, the gap between germline ends came to 13 bases. The germline V gene has CDR1 MDHEN and CDR2 SYDVKM. The CDR3 is 14 residues long. CDR3 sequence: CASSRTGETYEQYF. The CDR3 DNA reads TGTGCCAGCAGTAGGACCGGGGAAACCTACGAGCAGTACTTC.